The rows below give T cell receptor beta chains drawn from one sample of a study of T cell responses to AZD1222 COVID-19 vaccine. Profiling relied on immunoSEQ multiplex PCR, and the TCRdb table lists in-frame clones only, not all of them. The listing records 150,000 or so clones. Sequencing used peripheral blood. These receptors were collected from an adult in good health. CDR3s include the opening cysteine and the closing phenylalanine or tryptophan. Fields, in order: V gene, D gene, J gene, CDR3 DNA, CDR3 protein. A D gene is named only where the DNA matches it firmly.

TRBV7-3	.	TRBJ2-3	TGTGCCAGCAGCTTAATTCCGGGCGCCCTTAAGACGCAGTATTTT	CASSLIPGALKTQYF
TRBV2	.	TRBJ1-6	TGTGCCACCGGGGACGGGTCTTCACCCCTCCACTTT	CATGDGSSPLHF
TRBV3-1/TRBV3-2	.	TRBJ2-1	TGTGCCAGCAGCCAAGTCCCCCTGAGAGGCGGCAATGAGCAGTTCTTC	CASSQVPLRGGNEQFF
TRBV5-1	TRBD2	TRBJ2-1	TGCGCCAGCAGCCCCCGTAGCGGGGGGCGCGACAATGAGCAGTTCTTC	CASSPRSGGRDNEQFF
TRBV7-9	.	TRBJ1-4	TGTGCCAGCAGCTTAAGGGGCCACTCTGCAACTAATGAAAAACTGTTTTTT	CASSLRGHSATNEKLFF
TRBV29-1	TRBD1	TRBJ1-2	TGCAGCGTTACACAGGGGGCGAACTATGGCTACACCTTC	CSVTQGANYGYTF
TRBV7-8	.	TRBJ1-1	TGTGCCAGCAGCTCTATGGGGTATGTGAACACTGAAGCTTTCTTT	CASSSMGYVNTEAFF
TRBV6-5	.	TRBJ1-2	TGTGCCAGCAAGCAGGGAGACTATGGCTACACCTTC	CASKQGDYGYTF
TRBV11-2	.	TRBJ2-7	TGTGCCAGCAGCCATCCGAGGGGGTACGAGCAGTACTTC	CASSHPRGYEQYF
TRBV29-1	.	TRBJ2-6	TGCAGTGCCGATGTCGGCTCTGGGGCCAACGTCCTGACTTTC	CSADVGSGANVLTF
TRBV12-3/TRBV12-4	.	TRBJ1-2	TGTGCCAGCAGTTTAGTAGTGCCCGGCCCTTTCACCTTC	CASSLVVPGPFTF
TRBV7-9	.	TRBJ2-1	TGTGCCAGCAGCTTAGCCGGGGGGCCCTACAATGAGCAGTTCTTC	CASSLAGGPYNEQFF
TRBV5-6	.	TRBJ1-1	TGTGCCAGCAGCCCCCCCACAGGGAGCACTGAAGCTTTCTTT	CASSPPTGSTEAFF
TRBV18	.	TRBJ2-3	TGTGCCAGCTCACCTCAACTAGGAGATACGCAGTATTTT	CASSPQLGDTQYF
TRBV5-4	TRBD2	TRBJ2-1	TGTGCCAGCAGCCAACCAAACCTAGCGGGGGGTGGGAACAATGAGCAGTTCTTC	CASSQPNLAGGGNNEQFF
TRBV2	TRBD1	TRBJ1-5	TGTGCCAGCAGTGGACAGGGGGGACGCAATCAGCCCCAGCATTTT	CASSGQGGRNQPQHF
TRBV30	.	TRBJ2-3	TGTGCCTGGAGTATTACCATAAGGGATGGGGGCCCTCCGTATTTT	CAWSITIRDGGPPYF
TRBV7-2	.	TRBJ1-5	TGTGCCAGCAGCCCAAGGGGGGGACCTTATAGCAATCAGCCCCAGCATTTT	CASSPRGGPYSNQPQHF
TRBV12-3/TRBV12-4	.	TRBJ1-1	TGTGCCAGCAGTTTGATGGGGGACACTGAAGCTTTCTTT	CASSLMGDTEAFF
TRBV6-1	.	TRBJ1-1	TGTGCCAGCAGTGATGTTTGGCAGTCTCCAAAGCCTGAAGCTTTCTTT	CASSDVWQSPKPEAFF
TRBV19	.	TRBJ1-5	TGTGCCAGTAACCTACCCGGAGGCAATCAGCCCCAGCATTTT	CASNLPGGNQPQHF
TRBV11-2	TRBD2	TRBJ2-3	TGTGCCAGCAGCTTAGTGCGGGGGACAGATACGCAGTATTTT	CASSLVRGTDTQYF
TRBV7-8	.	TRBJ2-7	TGTGCCAGCAGCTTCATTAACCCCTACGAGCAGTACTTC	CASSFINPYEQYF
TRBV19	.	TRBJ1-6	TGTGCCAGTAAAGGGGGAGGGGATAATTCACCCCTCCACTTT	CASKGGGDNSPLHF
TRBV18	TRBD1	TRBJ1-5	TGTGCCAGCTCATCATCCCCGGGACAGAACAATCAGCCCCAGCATTTT	CASSSSPGQNNQPQHF
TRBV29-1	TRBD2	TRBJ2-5	TGCAGCGTTGCCCCAGGGGGACTAGCGGGGGGGCTAGAGACCCAGTACTTC	CSVAPGGLAGGLETQYF
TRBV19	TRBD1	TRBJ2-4	TGTGCCAGTAAAGAGACAGGGGGGATAGCCAAAAACATTCAGTACTTC	CASKETGGIAKNIQYF
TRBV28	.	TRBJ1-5	TGTGCCAGCACGACTAGGGGAACAGGGCAAGGCAATCAGCCCCAGCATTTT	CASTTRGTGQGNQPQHF
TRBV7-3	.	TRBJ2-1	TGTGCCAGCAGCTACCTAGATGGTGGTGAGCAGTTCTTC	CASSYLDGGEQFF
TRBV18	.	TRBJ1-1	TGTGCCAGCTCAACCGCAGGGTTGAACACTGAAGCTTTCTTT	CASSTAGLNTEAFF
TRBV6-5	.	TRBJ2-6	TGTGCCAGCAGCCGCAGTACGGCCAACGTCCTGACTTTC	CASSRSTANVLTF
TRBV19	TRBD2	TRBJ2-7	TGTGCCAGTAGTATATCTAGCGGGATGTCCTACGAGCAGTACTTC	CASSISSGMSYEQYF
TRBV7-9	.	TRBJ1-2	TGTGCCAGCAGCATGGCTAGAGAAGGCTACACCTTC	CASSMAREGYTF
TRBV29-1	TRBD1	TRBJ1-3	TGCAGCGTCGCCGGGGGACAGGACTACTCTGGAAACACCATATATTTT	CSVAGGQDYSGNTIYF
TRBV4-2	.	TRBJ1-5	TGTGCCAGCAGCCAAGACAGCAATCAGCCCCAGCATTTT	CASSQDSNQPQHF
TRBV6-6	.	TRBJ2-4	TGTGCCAGCAGCCTCGTGAAGGGCATTCAGTACTTC	CASSLVKGIQYF
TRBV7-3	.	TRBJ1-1	TGTGCCAGCAGCTTGGGACAGAACACTGAAGCTTTCTTT	CASSLGQNTEAFF
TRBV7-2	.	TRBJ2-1	TGTGCCAGCAGCTTAAAAGGGGGACTTTACAATGAGCAGTTCTTC	CASSLKGGLYNEQFF
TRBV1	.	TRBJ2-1	TGCACCAGCAGCCGGGCGTTTAGCGGGGGGGCCTCGGATGAGCAGTTCTTC	CTSSRAFSGGASDEQFF
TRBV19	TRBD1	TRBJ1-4	TGTGCCAGTAGAACCACCGGGACAGCTAATGAAAAACTGTTTTTT	CASRTTGTANEKLFF
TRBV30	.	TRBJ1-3	TGTGCCTGGAGTGTACAAAACACCATATATTTT	CAWSVQNTIYF
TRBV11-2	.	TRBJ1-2	TGTGCCAGCAGAAAAGTGCGGTATGGCTACACCTTC	CASRKVRYGYTF
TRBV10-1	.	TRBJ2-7	TGCGCCAGCAGTGAAAGGACAGATAATTGGGAGCAGTACTTC	CASSERTDNWEQYF